The clone carrying this TCR beta chain was observed a few times. This sample stems from a study of cytomegalovirus exposure and HLA in healthy donors. This CDR3 is built from 16 residues. The V and J ends lost 3 bases and 5 bases, in that order; junction bases with no gene match: 10. Germline CDR1 and CDR2: SGHDT and YYEEEE. A multiplex PCR was run with 60 Vbeta primers and 13 Jbeta primers. Using immunoSEQ multiplex PCR, the repertoire was profiled, and TCRdb retains in-frame clones only, with some absent. The sample lists around 100,000 clones; approximately 70% were seen once. The specimen sequenced was PBMCs. The clonotype originates from a man in his thirties or forties in good health and CMV-seropositive. The chain recombines TRBV5-6 with TRBJ2-2; 7 bases align to TRBD2. CDR3 region: CASSSPGKRGTGELFF. The CDR3 DNA is TGTGCCAGCAGCTCGCCGGGGAAGCGGGGAACCGGGGAGCTGTTTTTT.